Shown below are 8 T cell receptor beta chains from a single sample sequenced in a study of tumor-infiltrating lymphocytes in primary liver carcinoma. TCR beta cDNA was prepared out of roughly 0.5 ug total RNA by means of a constant-region primer. Slightly modified ARM-PCR served as the procedure for the TCR beta libraries. These libraries came from three rounds of nested multiplex PCR. The opening two PCR rounds, 10 cycles each, paired TRBV1-TRBV30 forward primers with a C-beta reverse primer. MiXCR was run by TCRdb on the multiplex PCR reads, yielding one entry per CDR3 protein. The profile shows about 300,000 distinct CDR3 sequences, roughly two thirds of them singletons. Blood RNA came from unsorted whole blood; germline DNA was also extracted. Sequencing used peripheral blood. Source of these receptors: a middle-aged man with primary liver carcinoma and hepatitis B virus infection.

This clonotype was found once. The V and J genes are TRBV29-1 and TRBJ2-3, with TRBD2 matching over 8 bases. Germline V gene data show CDR1 as SQVTM and CDR2 as ANQGSEA. This CDR3 has 14 amino acids. V was pared by 4 bases and J by 4 bases, with 7 bases of the junction left unmatched. The CDR3 nucleotides read TGCAGCGTTGTTCCGAGGACTAGCTCAGATACGCAGTATTTT. This sequence encodes CSVVPRTSSDTQYF.

A note on this clonotype: This CDR3 fails to terminate in the conserved phenylalanine or tryptophan, so it likely reflects a read error. The CDR3 coding sequence is TGTGCTAGTGGTTTGCCCGGACAGGTGAACACTGAAGCTTTCTCC. Encoded protein: CASGLPGQVNTEAFS. The gene calls are TRBV12-5 and TRBJ1-1; 7 bases match TRBD1. This CDR3 has 15 residues. The germline gives CDR1 LGHNT, CDR2 FRNRAP. Trimming took 2 bases from V and 0 from J; bases not matched to a gene: 3.

On this clonotype: A much larger clone is a single base away; this may be a read error. This chain joins TRBV12-3 or TRBV12-4 and TRBJ2-1, with D hard to call. The CDR3 is 12 amino acids. Trimming cost V 2 bases and J 6 bases, with 5 bases left between them. The CDR3 protein is CASSLSCNEQFF. For the CDR3, the DNA is TGTGCCAGCAGTTTATCATGCAATGAGCAGTTCTTC.

This clonotype was detected a few times. This rearrangement joins TRBV14 to TRBJ2-7, with D hard to call. CDR1 is SGHDN and CDR2 is FVKESK in the germline V gene. V gave up 5 bases and J gave up 6 bases, with 11 bases separating them. This CDR3 region has 12 residues. The CDR3 DNA is TGTGCCAGCAGCATTAGCCAAGGCGAGCAGTACTTC. Amino acids: CASSISQGEQYF.

This clonotype has a single count. This chain connects TRBV7-9 to TRBJ2-5; D gene unclear. Germline values: CDR1 SEHNR, CDR2 FQNEAQ (reference sequence). The CDR3 sequence is 12 residues long. Trimming left V 3 bases short and J 5 bases short, with 7 bases between. This CDR3 is CASSFRDETQYF. CDR3 sequence (DNA): TGTGCCAGCAGCTTTAGGGATGAGACCCAGTACTTC.

The V call is TRBV2, the J call TRBJ2-7, with TRBD1 as a possible D gene (6 bases). V lost 9 bases to trimming and J lost 2 bases, with 11 bases between them. CDR1 and CDR2 from the germline V gene are SNHLY and FYNNEI. The CDR3 totals 12 residues. CDR3 region: CASTGTTYEQYF. CDR3 DNA: TGTGCCAGTACAGGGACCACCTACGAGCAGTACTTC.

As to this clonotype: One junction end disagrees with the germline gene, perhaps due to a read error. The rearrangement links TRBV11-2 to TRBJ2-5; 13 nucleotides match TRBD2. The germline gives CDR1 SGHAT, CDR2 FQNNGV. CDR3 length equals 17 residues. The DNA of the CDR3 is TGTGCCTGCAGCAAGGGGACTAGCGGGAATCCATCCGAGACCCAGTACTTC. Its translation is CACSKGTSGNPSETQYF.

A note on this clonotype: A much larger clone lies a single base off, so this may be a read error. This CDR3 is missing its conserved last phenylalanine or tryptophan, likely due to a read error. The chain uses TRBV29-1 and TRBJ1-4; D is unresolved. The CDR3 extends over 11 amino acids. Germline V gene sequence: CDR1 SQVTM, CDR2 ANQGSEA. Trimming took 7 bases from V and 7 from J, leaving 10 bases between them. CDR3 sequence (DNA): TGCAGCGCCGGAGACACTGAAAAACTGTTTTCT. The encoded protein is CSAGDTEKLFS.